This T cell receptor beta chain was observed in a study of cytomegalovirus exposure and HLA in healthy donors. PCR amplification relied on 60 Vbeta primers (plus 13 Jbeta primers). Only in-frame clones appear in the TCRdb table, and some are missing; sequencing was by immunoSEQ multiplex PCR. The sample lists 150,000 to 200,000 clones, roughly four fifths occurring once. Trimming took 1 base from V and 6 from J; bases not matched to a gene: 7. The CDR3 consists of 15 residues. The V gene's germline CDR1 is SGHTA and CDR2 FQGNSA. This TCR was sampled from a woman aged 30 to 39 in good health and CMV-seropositive. Material: PBMCs. The rearrangement links TRBV7-2 to TRBJ1-2, with TRBD1 matching over 8 bases. The CDR3 region is CASSLGSQGADGYTF. The CDR3 bases are TGTGCCAGCAGCTTAGGGAGTCAGGGGGCGGATGGCTACACCTTC.